The 5 T cell receptor beta chains in this list originate from one sample, sequenced in a study of T cell repertoires in cytomegalovirus infection. TCRdb redid the calling of the reads with MiXCR, one entry per CDR3 protein. The sample records 110,000 to 150,000 distinct CDR3 sequences, 5.5% to 7% being singletons. Sequenced sample: PBMCs. These receptors came from a human donor in good health (CMV status not recorded). Some clones in this sample may be carry-over from other donors' samples.

Only a few counts were recorded for this clonotype. CDR3 nucleotide sequence: TGCAGTGCTATAAGGAGCGGGGGGGCGGCTGAGCAGTTCTTC. Its translation: CSAIRSGGAAEQFF. V gene TRBV20-1 combines with J gene TRBJ2-1, with 10 bases lining up with TRBD2. In germline, CDR1 is DFQATT, CDR2 SNEGSKA (reference sequence). CDR3 length: 14 amino acids. Unmatched junction bases numbered 9, after V lost 4 bases and J lost 9 bases.

The sample holds a few counts of this clonotype. The chain carries TRBV7-2 and TRBJ2-7; TRBD1 agrees at 9 bases. V was clipped by 0 bases and J by 3 bases; unmatched bases: 6. The CDR3 is 16 amino acids. Germline V lookup: CDR1 SGHTA, CDR2 FQGNSA. Here the CDR3 reads CASSLALQGALYEQYF. CDR3 DNA sequence: TGTGCCAGCAGCTTAGCGTTACAGGGGGCCCTCTACGAGCAGTACTTC.

A few counts support this clonotype. V usage is TRBV15 and J usage is TRBJ1-4; TRBD1 aligns across 9 bases. Germline V lookup: CDR1 LNHNV, CDR2 YYDKDF (reference sequence). Germline trimming cut 0 bases from V and 4 bases from J; bases unmatched to any gene: 3. The CDR3 runs 16 residues. CDR3 in amino acids: CATSRDGTGINEKLFF. DNA for the CDR3: TGTGCCACCAGCAGAGATGGGACAGGGATTAATGAAAAACTGTTTTTT.

In this sample, this clonotype turned up many times. This chain's CDR3 is CASSEQTGGGYTGELFF. The CDR3 DNA reads TGTGCCAGCAGTGAACAGACAGGGGGAGGGTACACCGGGGAGCTGTTTTTT. V and J are TRBV6-1 and TRBJ2-2, with 9 positions matching TRBD1. The CDR3 extends over 17 amino acids. Germline-derived CDR1 and CDR2 are MNHNS and SASEGT. J gave up 3 bases and V 2 bases, and 7 bases lay outside the gene matches.

This chain links TRBV15 with TRBJ2-2; possible D gene TRBD2, 7 bases. The germline CDR1 and CDR2 sequences are LNHNV and YYDKDF (reference sequence). The V and J ends lost 5 bases and 2 bases respectively, with 15 bases between them. This CDR3 has 16 residues. The CDR3 is CATSSYPGGNTGELFF. CDR3 nucleotides: TGTGCCACCAGCTCTTACCCGGGGGGCAACACCGGGGAGCTGTTTTTT.